Listed below are T cell receptor beta chains from one sample, sequenced in a study of blood T cell repertoires in COVID-19. The protocol was immunoSEQ multiplex PCR, while the TCRdb copy is restricted to in-frame clones and leaves out a portion. The repertoire holds tens of thousands of clones, with 83% as singletons. The sequencing sample was made of peripheral blood. Receptor source: a man aged 40-55 years with acute or convalescent COVID-19. The CDR3 runs from the conserved cysteine through the conserved F or W. D genes are given only for firm matches. Rows give clone size only sometimes, using once, few, many, or a class for an expanded clone.

D	V	J	size	CDR3	DNA
TRBD2	TRBV6-5	TRBJ2-7	-	CASFAGGPCEQYF	TGTGCCAGCTTCGCGGGAGGGCCTTGCGAGCAGTACTTC
-	TRBV5-1	TRBJ1-1	-	CASSSEQGRTEAFF	TGCGCCAGCAGCTCAGAACAGGGTCGGACTGAAGCTTTCTTT
TRBD1	TRBV6-1	TRBJ2-3	-	CASSELVVGGTSTDTQYF	TGTGCCAGCAGTGAACTCGTGGTAGGGGGCACTAGCACAGATACGCAGTATTTT
TRBD1	TRBV11-2	TRBJ1-2	-	CASSGGQGLSRGYTF	TGTGCCAGCAGCGGGGGACAGGGGCTCTCGAGGGGCTACACCTTC
TRBD2	TRBV2	TRBJ2-5	-	CASKGLQETQYF	TGTGCCAGCAAGGGACTACAAGAGACCCAGTACTTC
TRBD2	TRBV7-9	TRBJ2-5	-	CAAGGQVETQYF	TGTGCCGCGGGGGGGCAGGTAGAGACCCAGTACTTC
-	TRBV9	TRBJ1-6	-	CASSTAQYNSPLHF	TGTGCCAGCAGCACAGCCCAGTATAATTCACCCCTCCACTTT
-	TRBV27	TRBJ1-5	-	CASSRKGKGDSNQPQHF	TGTGCCAGCAGTCGGAAAGGGAAGGGGGATAGCAATCAGCCCCAGCATTTT
-	TRBV2	TRBJ1-2	-	CASSEAAGYGYTF	TGTGCCAGCAGTGAAGCGGCGGGATATGGCTACACCTTC
-	TRBV11-2	TRBJ1-4	-	CASSLPLENEKLFF	TGTGCCAGCAGCTTACCCCTGGAGAATGAAAAACTGTTTTTT
-	TRBV20-1	TRBJ2-4	-	CSAPQGNIQYF	TGCAGTGCTCCACAGGGAAACATTCAGTACTTC
-	TRBV27	TRBJ2-4	-	CASSLSVGRGNIQYF	TGTGCCAGCAGTTTATCCGTAGGACGGGGAAACATTCAGTACTTC
-	TRBV3-1/TRBV3-2	TRBJ2-3	-	CASSRQSTDTQYF	TGTGCCAGCAGCCGACAGAGCACAGATACGCAGTATTTT
-	TRBV3-1/TRBV3-2	TRBJ1-2	once	CASSHDREIYGYTF	TGTGCCAGCAGCCATGACAGAGAAATCTATGGCTACACCTTC
TRBD1	TRBV11-3	TRBJ2-7	few	CASSRTGDSYEQYF	TGTGCCAGCAGCCGGACAGGTGACTCCTACGAGCAGTACTTC
-	TRBV11-3	TRBJ1-5	-	CASSFRRPQHF	TGTGCCAGCAGCTTTAGGAGACCCCAGCATTTT
TRBD1	TRBV2	TRBJ1-5	-	CASAGTGGGPQHF	TGTGCCAGTGCCGGGACAGGGGGCGGGCCCCAGCATTTT
TRBD1	TRBV13	TRBJ1-2	-	CASSVRQGGYTF	TGTGCCAGCAGCGTGAGACAGGGAGGCTACACCTTC
TRBD1	TRBV18	TRBJ1-2	-	CASSLRDRESGGYTF	TGTGCCAGCTCGCTAAGGGACAGGGAGTCTGGAGGCTACACCTTC
TRBD1	TRBV6-5	TRBJ2-3	-	CACRTGWLDTQYF	TGTGCCTGCCGGACAGGGTGGTTAGATACGCAGTATTTT
TRBD1	TRBV7-9	TRBJ1-1	-	CASSFGQGTEAFF	TGTGCCAGCAGCTTTGGACAGGGGACTGAAGCTTTCTTT
TRBD2	TRBV5-1	TRBJ2-3	-	CASSLLAGGGDTQYF	TGCGCCAGCAGCTTGCTAGCGGGGGGCGGAGATACGCAGTATTTT
TRBD2	TRBV5-4	TRBJ2-1	-	CASSFRTSGTHEQFF	TGTGCCAGCAGCTTCAGGACTAGCGGGACCCATGAGCAGTTCTTC
-	TRBV5-1	TRBJ1-4	-	CASRTTGSGSGEKLFF	TGCGCCAGCAGAACTACCGGATCAGGGTCGGGTGAAAAACTGTTTTTT
-	TRBV7-2	TRBJ1-6	-	CASSSNRNSPLHF	TGTGCCAGCAGCTCGAACAGGAATTCACCCCTCCACTTT
-	TRBV5-1	TRBJ1-2	-	CASSPGGFNYGYTF	TGCGCCAGCAGCCCGGGGGGATTTAACTATGGCTACACCTTC
TRBD1	TRBV27	TRBJ2-7	-	CASSSLGQGDGEQYF	TGTGCCAGCAGCTCACTGGGACAGGGGGATGGCGAGCAGTACTTC